This TCR beta chain was obtained from a study of cytomegalovirus exposure and HLA in healthy donors (dated by TCRdb to about 2017). Study-level background: According to an earlier analysis of a few hundred of the donors, about 180 million T cells yielded 117 million unique TCR beta sequences and 250 to 350 Gb of sequence data. In a later genetic analysis, genome-wide SNP genotypes for about 65% of the roughly 670 donors were used, and that subset was treated as a discovery cohort. A later analysis re-examined previously published TCR beta repertoires from several hundred donors and added high-resolution HLA genotyping to investigate patterns of TCR occurrence. Four to six DR-DQ haplotypes were handled as single units for association and clustering, since linkage in the cohort was strong. In the later analysis, no new phenotypic data were used to find candidate immune exposures; instead, reliance was placed on TCR beta sequences and their occurrence across donors. In an earlier analysis of over 550 of the donors, high-throughput TCR beta sequencing was used to judge whether each TCR beta V gene segment behaved as functional or pseudogenic. All discovery cohort repertoires had been generated using a single sequencing platform. Both class I and class II loci were covered by HLA typing, at four-digit resolution. Using immunosequencing, the study profiled T cell repertoires from 500 to 800 subjects and related those repertoires to cytomegalovirus serostatus. Besides the first cohort of approximately 670 subjects, a separate validation cohort made up of roughly 120 different subjects was used. Among around 400 genotyped donors of the cohort, an average of roughly 240,000 unique TCR beta nucleotide sequences were sequenced per donor, 15% to 20% of them non-productive. The study aimed to test whether signatures of past pathogen exposure could be identified by cataloging public T cell receptors. An early release covering about 600 HLA-typed donors comprised about 300 gigabases of sequencing data and roughly 86 million unique TCR sequences. Typing coverage differed by locus: A, B, C, DRB1 and DQB1 were typed in roughly 620-630 donors, DQA1 in 500 to 550, DPA1 in over 600, and DPB1 in approximately 450. The study combined high-throughput TCR immunosequencing, statistical association of individual TCRs with disease status, and machine learning to predict cytomegalovirus infection status. Alongside the repertoire data, information on donor age, sex, ethnicity and CMV serostatus was compiled. Of the roughly 390 genotyped donors, 80% to 90% were placed in the genetic ancestry cluster associated with self-reported Caucasian donors.

General study outcomes and caveats: A cluster of highly shared sequence variants was judged likely to represent a technical artifact of the sequencing pipeline. In a later analysis, HLA-associated TCR beta chains were found to be more clonally expanded and to have lower generation probabilities than equally common non-associated chains. Most TCR sequences were seen in very few donors, while some public TCRs were found in many individuals. Because HLA typing was missing for some donors at each locus, association tests included only the typed subset. Most CMV-associated TCR beta chains appeared to be HLA-restricted in a later analysis, and the HLA associations seemed to be driven largely by CMV exposure. For the cohort, immune exposure information was limited to CMV serostatus. In a later analysis, TCR association rates were found to vary across HLA loci, with the most associated TCRs seen for DRB1 alleles and the fewest for HLA-C alleles. In the study, roughly 160 TCR beta chains were listed as associated with cytomegalovirus. When HLA alleles, especially DR and DQ, strongly co-occurred, TCR associations were difficult to assign to individual alleles. A later genetic analysis reported fewer N-insertions in productive TCRs among donors in an Asian-associated ancestry cluster than the roughly 700-donor mean. A few of the identified cytomegalovirus-associated TCR beta chains were confirmed in vitro to be specific for cytomegalovirus antigens. Broadly in line with IMGT annotations, most TCR beta V segments showed up in productive rearrangements about 87% or about 30% of the time in an earlier analysis of roughly 590 of the donors. Linkage disequilibrium might explain the correlated functional status among segregating V segments, but an unknown experimental factor could not be excluded. The presence/absence analyses assumed that sequencing depth was roughly uniform across donors, and that assumption may not be true. An association between a missense DCLRE1C variant and V-gene and J-gene trimming of TCR beta chains was found in a later genetic analysis and replicated in an independent cohort. This cohort had only TCR beta chains sequenced, and the lack of alpha or paired-chain data limited which features could be detected. It was suggested by the authors that the approach could potentially be generalized to other disease states and immunological phenotypes. In a later analysis, several top co-occurrence clusters were reported to appear linked to parvovirus B19, influenza, CMV and Epstein-Barr virus. A further reported finding was that TCR beta sequences accurately predicted the HLA-A and HLA-B alleles for most subjects in the first cohort. The earlier analysis of nearly 600 of the donors excluded over 15 rarely observed V segments, including chromosome 9 orphons, because counts were too low. At a false discovery rate of 0.05, a later analysis linked some 18,000 TCR beta sequences to specific HLA alleles. Cytomegalovirus status was reported to be diagnosed by the classifier with high specificity and sensitivity in both the original and validation cohorts.

As to this clone: Its antigen remains undetermined. Per-base qualities were not stored, and no clone one base away is much larger.

The cohort comprised under 700 healthy bone marrow donors. All cohort members were sampled while nominally healthy, although unrecorded immune exposures were likely present. The donor tested CMV seropositive, placing the donor among the 289 seropositive members of the cohort. A peripheral blood sample was provided by each donor, and peripheral blood mononuclear cells were used for TCR beta sequencing. Genomic DNA extraction from the blood cell samples was performed with the Qiagen DNeasy Blood Extraction Kit. The library was made by the immunoSEQ multiplex PCR assay. A mixture of 60 forward primers for TCR Vbeta segments and 13 reverse primers for TCR Jbeta segments was used in the multiplex PCR. The CDR3 region of rearranged TCR beta genes was amplified from genomic DNA by a multiplex PCR assay. On the Illumina HiSeq System, the amplified TCR beta libraries were sequenced as 87-base-pair reads. Per the source publication's procedure: A later analysis tallied 75 million to 95 million unique TCR beta chains across the 600 to 700 repertoires, and about 10 million of those chains were shared by two or more donors. Raw reads were error-corrected and collapsed into unique sequences with a nearest-neighbor algorithm that merged closely related sequences to remove PCR and sequencing errors. CDR3 sequences were aligned to IMGT reference sequences to assign V, D and J gene segments. For a sequence to be retained, at least a six-nucleotide match to both a V gene segment and a J gene segment was required. Rearrangements were classified as productive when the CDR3 lacked stop codons and remained in frame with V and J, and all other rearrangements were classified as non-productive. CDR3 was defined by IMGT convention, running from the second conserved V-encoded cysteine to the conserved J-encoded phenylalanine. In an earlier analysis of around 600 of the donors, sequences lacking an unambiguous match to a single V gene segment were excluded. In an earlier analysis of approximately 550 of the donors, V segments were called functional above 56.7% productive rearrangements and were called segregating when the between-donor standard deviation exceeded 5%. A statistical classification framework was developed to diagnose cytomegalovirus status using the catalog of TCR beta chain sequences. In a later analysis, TCR nucleotide sequences were compared against IMGT/GENE-DB human TR gene sequences so that V and J genes could be assigned. In a later analysis, CDR3 sequences and most-parsimonious VDJ recombination scenarios were assigned using the TCRdist pipeline. In a later analysis, every TCR beta chain was defined by the combination of its CDR3 amino acid sequence and its V-gene family, and reads without a unique V-gene family were dropped. As a way to deal with suspected cross-contamination and a sequencing artifact, a later analysis dropped hundreds of nucleotide sequences that were highly shared and had low generation probability. In a later analysis, a clonal expansion index was calculated for each public chain from normalized within-repertoire ranks of inferred template counts. In a later analysis, generation probabilities were computed with a VDJ recombination model fitted to out-of-frame rearrangements, and the resulting probabilities were checked against IGoR. A later analysis scored TCR-TCR, TCR-HLA and TCR-CMV co-occurrence with hypergeometric tests, applying a repertoire-size bias correction to TCR pairs. To estimate false discovery rates, a later analysis permuted the HLA or CMV assignments 20 times. In a later analysis, co-occurring TCRs were grouped using DBSCAN, and TCRdist sequence similarity was added for clustering within HLA-allele-positive subsets. Co-occurrence clustering excluded repertoires with fewer than 30,000 or more than 120,000 public chains, plus five with anomalous nucleotide sharing. TCRdb provides this immuneACCESS table in a form limited to in-frame rearrangements. Some clones are lacking; in checked studies, under half of them reflect an unresolved V gene, and why the rest are absent is not known. For V, J and clone size, that table is used; D and trimming come from the DNA. The sample profile shows roughly 150,000 clones; less than 85% of them were found once. The ten largest clones take up 5.5% to 8.5% of the sample.

The clonotype originates from a woman in her 50s in good health and CMV-seropositive. The material sequenced was PBMCs.

This receptor has the CDR3 CSVSLLDPSTDTQYF. The DNA reads TGCAGCGTTTCTTTACTAGACCCTAGCACAGATACGCAGTATTTT. The V gene is TRBV29-1 and the J gene is TRBJ2-3, and TRBD2 may be the D gene, going by 5 matching bases. From its cysteine to its phenylalanine, the CDR3 spans 15 amino acids. Kept here is only the CDR3 DNA, which spans 45 bases and is read in frame from base 1. V drops 5 bases and J drops 0 bases, leaving 15 bases in between. CDR1 SQVTM and CDR2 ANQGSEA were looked up in the germline V gene.